This TCR beta chain was documented in a study of technical replicates of blood from a handful of donors. CDR1 is MDHEN and CDR2 is SYDVKM in the germline V gene. V was shortened by 3 bases and J by 2 bases, with 10 bases between the two germline ends. CDR3 size: 15 residues. Measured with immunoSEQ multiplex PCR; TCRdb has only the in-frame clones, and not every one. Of some 80,000 clones in the sample, around 97% were seen once. The source material was T cells isolated from PBMCs. This receptor was taken from a human donor in good health. The chain carries TRBV28 and TRBJ1-4, with no clear D. CDR3: CASSFSVLTNEKLFF. CDR3 nucleotides: TGTGCCAGCAGTTTTTCGGTTTTGACTAATGAAAAACTGTTTTTT.